These 29 T cell receptor beta chains were sequenced from one sample in a study of cytomegalovirus exposure and HLA in healthy donors. Primers: 60 Vbeta forward and 13 Jbeta reverse. Clones were sequenced by immunoSEQ multiplex PCR, and TCRdb holds only the in-frame ones, with some missing. The table has some 160,000 clones, roughly 80% seen once. Sequenced material: PBMCs. These receptor sequences come from a woman aged 45-65 years in good health and CMV-seronegative.

CDR3: CASLAGLGTEAFF. CDR3 bases: TGTGCCAGCTTAGCAGGGCTTGGAACTGAAGCTTTCTTT. V is TRBV18 and J is TRBJ1-1, with a possible D match to TRBD1 (5 bases). Per germline, CDR1 KGHSH and CDR2 LQKENI. The CDR3 is 13 amino acids. V shed 7 bases and J shed 5 bases, with 14 bases lying between them. Drawing the rest from reference TRBV18 and TRBJ1-1, the complete variable domain is NAGVMQNPRHLVRRRGQEARLRCSPMKGHSHVYWYRQLPEEGLKFMVYLQKENIIDESGMPKERFSAEFPKEGPSILRIQQVVRGDSAAYFCASLAGLGTEAFFGQGTRLTVV.

This sequence joins TRBV7-2 and TRBJ2-4; TRBD1 matches 7 bases. Per the germline V gene, CDR1 is SGHTA and CDR2 is FQGNSA. J was trimmed by 5 bases and V by 1 base; bases with no gene match: 5. CDR3 length: 15 amino acids. The CDR3 region has the DNA TGTGCCAGCAGCTTAGTGGGACAGATCCAAAACATTCAGTACTTC. This encodes CASSLVGQIQNIQYF.

V usage is TRBV7-2 and J usage is TRBJ2-5; 12 positions agree with TRBD2. Matching the DNA end better, TRBJ2-7 makes the J call doubtful. Germline lookup yields CDR1 SGHTA and CDR2 FQGNSA. This CDR3 contains 15 residues. CDR3 nucleotide sequence: TGTGCCAGCAGCCAGACTAGCGGGGGTGGATACGAGCAGTACTTC. Translation: CASSQTSGGGYEQYF.

Only one count was recorded for this clone. The V and J genes are TRBV5-5 and TRBJ2-7; D not certain. This CDR3 spans 13 amino acids. The V and J ends lost 0 bases and 1 base respectively, with 5 bases between them. Germline V lookup: CDR1 SGHKS, CDR2 YYEKEE (reference sequence). CDR3 protein: CASSLAGSYEQYF. The CDR3 coding sequence is TGTGCCAGCAGCTTGGCCGGGTCCTACGAGCAGTACTTC.

This clone was picked up one time. V is TRBV7-6 and J is TRBJ2-3; 9 bases align to TRBD2. CDR1 is SGHVS, CDR2 FNYEAQ, per germline. This CDR3 has 17 amino acids. V was pared by 1 base and J by 4 bases, with 9 bases of the junction left unmatched. CDR3 sequence reads: CASSLVGAGGLPDTQYF. In DNA form, the CDR3 reads TGTGCCAGCAGCTTAGTGGGAGCGGGGGGACTGCCAGATACGCAGTATTTT.

This chain connects TRBV4-1 to TRBJ2-7; D may be TRBD1 (6 bases). Germline V gene lookup returns CDR1 MGHRA and CDR2 YSYEKL. The CDR3 runs 16 residues. V gave up 4 bases and J gave up 5 bases, with 21 bases separating them. This CDR3 is CASSPTPGQSPNEQYF. The DNA of the CDR3 is TGCGCCAGCAGCCCTACCCCGGGACAATCTCCTAACGAGCAGTACTTC.

This chain connects TRBV5-6 to TRBJ2-3; unclear D gene. CDR1 and CDR2 (germline): SGHDT, YYEEEE. The V gene lost 2 bases and the J gene lost 0 bases, with 7 bases spanning the gap. The CDR3 consists of 14 residues. DNA of the CDR3: TGTGCCAGCAGCTTATCCCCGAGCACAGATACGCAGTATTTT. This codes for CASSLSPSTDTQYF.

V usage is TRBV7-9 and J usage is TRBJ1-1; D remains unclear. With 1 base removed from V and 0 bases from J, the gap between germline ends came to 9 bases. Germline V gene data show CDR1 as SEHNR and CDR2 as FQNEAQ (reference sequence). The CDR3 runs 15 residues. CDR3 residues: CASSLVTGLNTEAFF. CDR3 DNA: TGTGCCAGCAGCTTAGTTACGGGGTTGAACACTGAAGCTTTCTTT.

The chain has TRBV18 and TRBJ1-5; 7 bases fit TRBD1. Germline CDR1 is KGHSH and CDR2 is LQKENI. There are 15 residues in the CDR3. With V trimmed by 4 bases and J by 2 bases, 5 bases remained unmatched. The CDR3 sequence: CASSQETGGNQPQHF. In nucleotides, the CDR3 is TGTGCCAGCTCACAAGAAACAGGGGGCAATCAGCCCCAGCATTTT.

The gene calls are TRBV7-3 and TRBJ2-1, with D possibly matching TRBD2 (6 bases). Germline CDR1 SGHTA, CDR2 FQGTGA. CDR3 length: 16 amino acids. Trimming cost V 2 bases and J 5 bases, with 16 bases left between them. The CDR3 DNA reads TGTGCCAGCAGCTTAGAGTCTTCCGGACTAAACAATGAGCAGTTCTTC. Translating it yields CASSLESSGLNNEQFF.

Points on this clone: A read error may produce the germline difference seen at one junction end. The chain has TRBV7-9 and TRBJ2-5; TRBD2 is a possible D gene (6 bases). CDR3 length: 16 amino acids. CDR1 SEHNR and CDR2 FQNEAQ come from the germline V gene (reference sequence). DNA for the CDR3: TGTTCCAGCAGCACCTCCTCTGGGGGGATGGGAGAGACCCAGTACTTC. Protein sequence: CSSSTSSGGMGETQYF.

The genes are TRBV6-1 and TRBJ2-7, with D perhaps matching TRBD1 (5 bases). The CDR3 contains 14 residues. Trimming removed 7 bases from V and 3 bases from J, with 16 bases in between. Per germline, CDR1 MNHNS and CDR2 SASEGT. CDR3 loop: CASNGIQGYYEQYF. The CDR3 coding sequence is TGTGCCAGCAACGGTATCCAGGGCTACTACGAGCAGTACTTC.

J is TRBJ2-2 and V is TRBV5-1; TRBD2 might be the D (5 bases). Trimming cost V 7 bases and J 2 bases, with 12 bases left between them. The germline gives CDR1 SGHRS, CDR2 YFSETQ. The CDR3 contains 14 residues. The CDR3 bases are TGCGCCAGCCGTCGGACTGACAACACCGGGGAGCTGTTTTTT. Translation gives CASRRTDNTGELFF.

In its sample, this clone was seen once. The chain carries TRBV7-3 and TRBJ2-7, with TRBD1 matching over 9 bases. This CDR3 spans 13 amino acids. Per the germline V gene, CDR1 is SGHTA and CDR2 is FQGTGA. The V and J ends lost 8 bases and 4 bases, in that order; junction bases with no gene match: 6. CDR3 DNA sequence: TGTGCCAGCGGACAGGGGTTGGGTTACGAGCAGTACTTC. This encodes CASGQGLGYEQYF.

The chain carries TRBV7-3 and TRBJ2-7; 14 nucleotides agree with TRBD2. The V gene end was trimmed by 5 bases and the J gene end by 4 bases; junction bases not matched to a gene: 4. CDR1 and CDR2 (germline): SGHTA, FQGTGA. The CDR3 consists of 15 residues. CDR3 amino acids: CASSPGLAGVYEQYF. The CDR3 nucleotides read TGTGCCAGCAGCCCGGGACTAGCGGGAGTGTACGAGCAGTACTTC.

This chain links TRBV18 with TRBJ2-1; the match to TRBD2 covers 7 bases. V was pared by 3 bases and J by 3 bases, with 5 bases of the junction left unmatched. The CDR3 spans 15 residues. Germline loops: CDR1 KGHSH, CDR2 LQKENI. CDR3 DNA: TGTGCCAGCTCACCTGCGCGGGGGAGCTACAATGAGCAGTTCTTC. Translation gives CASSPARGSYNEQFF. The full variable domain, in which reference TRBV18 and TRBJ2-1 provide the parts outside the CDR3, is NAGVMQNPRHLVRRRGQEARLRCSPMKGHSHVYWYRQLPEEGLKFMVYLQKENIIDESGMPKERFSAEFPKEGPSILRIQQVVRGDSAAYFCASSPARGSYNEQFFGPGTRLTVL.

The rearrangement links TRBV2 to TRBJ1-2; 7 nucleotides match TRBD1. In germline, CDR1 is SNHLY, CDR2 FYNNEI. The trim removed 6 bases at V and 2 bases at J, leaving 9 bases unmatched. The length of the CDR3 is 15 residues. The CDR3 coding sequence is TGTGCCAGCAGCCCCGACAGGGCTCAGAACTATGGCTACACCTTC. It codes for CASSPDRAQNYGYTF.

This sequence joins TRBV5-6 and TRBJ1-5, with 7 bases fitting TRBD1. The CDR3 is 16 residues long. The germline gives CDR1 SGHDT, CDR2 YYEEEE. Trimming at V came to 0 bases and at J to 6 bases, leaving 9 bases not matched to a gene. The CDR3 bases are TGTGCCAGCAGCTTGGAAGCTGCAGGGGGAATTCAGCCCCAGCATTTT. Its protein is CASSLEAAGGIQPQHF. Based on the CDR3 plus reference TRBV5-6 and TRBJ1-5, the full variable domain is DAGVTQSPTHLIKTRGQQVTLRCSPKSGHDTVSWYQQALGQGPQFIFQYYEEEERQRGNFPDRFSGHQFPNYSSELNVNALLLGDSALYLCASSLEAAGGIQPQHFGDGTRLSIL.

The rearrangement joins TRBV4-1 to TRBJ2-7, with 7 bases aligning to TRBD2. The CDR3 is 13 residues long. Trimming removed 4 bases from V and 5 bases from J; junction bases left unmatched: 5. The germline V gene encodes CDR1 MGHRA and CDR2 YSYEKL. CDR3 sequence reads: CASSRTSVNEQYF. CDR3 DNA sequence: TGCGCCAGCAGCCGAACTAGCGTCAACGAGCAGTACTTC.

The chain couples TRBV4-1 to TRBJ2-5, with D possibly matching TRBD1 (6 bases). The end of the DNA is better explained by TRBJ2-7, so the J call may be wrong. The germline CDR1 and CDR2 sequences are MGHRA and YSYEKL. The CDR3 length is 16 residues. The CDR3 sequence is CASSQSLGYRVYEQYF. As DNA, the CDR3 is TGCGCCAGCAGCCAAAGCCTGGGCTACAGGGTCTACGAGCAGTACTTC.

This clone was recorded once. This chain uses TRBV2 with TRBJ2-3; a possible D gene is TRBD2 (5 bases). V shed 5 bases and J shed 0 bases, with 9 bases lying between them. Germline CDR1 reads SNHLY; CDR2 reads FYNNEI. This CDR3 comprises 14 residues. The CDR3 nucleotides are TGTGCCAGCAGTTTTAGGACTAGCACAGATACGCAGTATTTT. Its translation: CASSFRTSTDTQYF. Using reference TRBV2 and TRBJ2-3 for the parts outside the CDR3, the full variable domain is EPEVTQTPSHQVTQMGQEVILRCVPISNHLYFYWYRQILGQKVEFLVSFYNNEISEKSEIFDDQFSVERPDGSNFTLKIRSTKLEDSAMYFCASSFRTSTDTQYFGPGTRLTVL.

The gene calls are TRBV18 and TRBJ2-3; 11 nucleotides agree with TRBD2. This CDR3 is 17 amino acids long. Germline values: CDR1 KGHSH, CDR2 LQKENI. Losses at the gene ends were 5 bases for V and 3 bases for J; bases not matched to a gene: 10. In nucleotides, the CDR3 is TGTGCCAGCTCAGGAATACCTAGCGGGGGGTCGACAGATACGCAGTATTTT. It is translated as CASSGIPSGGSTDTQYF.

The chain uses TRBV9 and TRBJ2-7; 11 positions match TRBD2. The V gene's germline CDR1 is SGDLS and CDR2 YYNGEE. CDR3 size: 17 residues. Trimming removed 4 bases from V and 5 bases from J; junction bases left unmatched: 14. The CDR3 DNA sequence: TGTGCCAGCAGCCAGAGTGGAACTAGCGGGGGCCTGAACGAGCAGTACTTC. The encoded protein is CASSQSGTSGGLNEQYF.

J is TRBJ2-1 and V is TRBV15; 9 bases align to TRBD1. V dropped 1 base and J dropped 3; count of bases not matched to a gene: 7. Looked up from germline, CDR1 is LNHNV and CDR2 is YYDKDF (reference sequence). This CDR3 is 17 amino acids long. The CDR3 coding sequence is TGTGCCACCAGCAGAGGCTTGACAGGGGGGGACTACAATGAGCAGTTCTTC. It specifies CATSRGLTGGDYNEQFF. The whole variable domain, remainder taken from reference TRBV15 and TRBJ2-1, is DAMVIQNPRYQVTQFGKPVTLSCSQTLNHNVMYWYQQKSSQAPKLLFHYYDKDFNNEADTPDNFQSRRPNTSFCFLDIRSPGLGDTAMYLCATSRGLTGGDYNEQFFGPGTRLTVL.

The chain joins TRBV19 to TRBJ2-2, with 7 bases lining up with TRBD1. The V gene end was trimmed by 4 bases and the J gene end by 4 bases; junction bases not matched to a gene: 6. Germline CDR1 and CDR2: LNHDA and SQIVND (reference sequence). The CDR3 extends over 15 amino acids. CDR3 coding DNA: TGTGCCAGTAGTAAGTGGGACAGAACCACCGGGGAGCTGTTTTTT. Translating gives CASSKWDRTTGELFF.

V usage is TRBV2 and J usage is TRBJ2-2; weak D call: TRBD2 (5 bases). Germline loops: CDR1 SNHLY, CDR2 FYNNEI. This CDR3 has 14 residues. The V end lost 6 bases, the J end lost 0 bases, and 8 bases lay between the germline ends. CDR3 region: CASRRVANTGELFF. The CDR3 DNA follows: TGTGCCAGCAGGAGGGTGGCGAACACCGGGGAGCTGTTTTTT.

As DNA, the CDR3 is TGTGCCACCAAAATTCAGGAAAACACTGAAGCTTTCTTT. Translation: CATKIQENTEAFF. The V gene is TRBV10-3, the J gene TRBJ1-1; D gene ambiguous. Trimming stripped 10 bases from V and 2 bases from J, with 14 bases between. This CDR3 spans 13 amino acids. The germline V gene has CDR1 ENHRY and CDR2 SYGVKD.

This sequence joins TRBV21-1 and TRBJ2-3; the table names TRBD2, a call not compared with the DNA. TRBV21-1 is recorded as a pseudogene. The CDR3 contains 16 residues. The CDR3: CASSKRVGTIEDTQYF. The CDR3 DNA reads as TGTGCCAGCAGCAAAAGGGTCGGGACTATTGAAGATACGCAGTATTTT.

The V and J genes are TRBV6-4 and TRBJ2-2; no clear D. The CDR3 spans 14 residues. The germline V and J ends were trimmed by 0 bases and 4 bases, with 6 bases remaining between them. CDR1 is MRHNA, CDR2 SNTAGT, per germline. CDR3 region: CASSDSTGTGELFF. DNA of the CDR3: TGTGCCAGCAGTGACTCGACGGGCACCGGGGAGCTGTTTTTT.